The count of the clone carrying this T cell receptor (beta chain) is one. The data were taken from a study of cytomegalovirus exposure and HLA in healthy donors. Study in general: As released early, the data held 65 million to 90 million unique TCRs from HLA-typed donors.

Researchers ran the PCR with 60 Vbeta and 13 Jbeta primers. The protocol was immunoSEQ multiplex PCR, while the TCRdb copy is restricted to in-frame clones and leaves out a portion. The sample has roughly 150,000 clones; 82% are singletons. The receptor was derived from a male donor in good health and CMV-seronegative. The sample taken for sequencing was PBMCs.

This CDR3 is CASSPGSGNTIYF. CDR3 coding DNA: TGCGCCAGCAGCCCAGGCTCTGGAAACACCATATATTTT. V usage is TRBV4-3 and J usage is TRBJ1-3; no firm D call. V lost 4 bases, J lost 0 bases, and 4 bases lay in between. This CDR3 contains 13 residues. CDR1 is LGHNA and CDR2 is YSLEER in the germline V gene.